This T cell receptor beta chain was identified during a study of blood T cell repertoires in COVID-19. Study as a whole: Donors in the United States, Italy and Spain gave samples during acute or convalescent COVID-19.

The CDR3 has 15 amino acids. The germline gives CDR1 SGHTS, CDR2 YDEGEE. J lost 8 bases, V lost 4 bases, and 11 bases had no gene match. The study assigned cohorts using participant-reported clinical history. Sequenced by immunoSEQ multiplex PCR; TCRdb stores in-frame clones only, minus some. The sample records around 300,000 clones, nearly 90% being singletons. The chain recombines TRBV5-8 with TRBJ2-3; 9 positions agree with TRBD1. The sequence came from a woman under 30 with acute COVID-19. The sample comprised PBMCs or T cells enriched from blood (not recorded which). The CDR3 loop is CASSGGTGKRITQYF. The CDR3 coding sequence is TGTGCCAGCAGCGGGGGGACAGGGAAGCGCATTACGCAGTATTTT.